The 12 T cell receptor beta chains below come from one sample, sequenced in a study of cytomegalovirus exposure and HLA in healthy donors. Vbeta (60) and Jbeta (13) primers were used in the PCR. Measured with immunoSEQ multiplex PCR; TCRdb has only the in-frame clones, and not every one. The sample consists of about 98,000 clones, approximately 78% of them appearing once. The specimen was PBMCs. Receptors were obtained from a man between 40 and 49 years old in good health and CMV-seronegative.

This clone was detected once. The gene calls are TRBV29-1 and TRBJ1-1; the match to TRBD1 covers 8 bases. Germline V gene lookup returns CDR1 SQVTM and CDR2 ANQGSEA. Germline trimming cut 7 bases from V and 0 bases from J; bases unmatched to any gene: 19. This CDR3 contains 18 residues. The chain's CDR3 is CSALGGTGKGWVNTEAFF. The CDR3 bases are TGCAGCGCCTTGGGGGGGACAGGCAAGGGGTGGGTGAACACTGAAGCTTTCTTT.

This clone has a single count. The V gene is TRBV30, the J gene TRBJ1-6; D perhaps matches TRBD1 (5 bases). The CDR3 is 14 residues long. V dropped 3 bases and J dropped 10 bases, with 16 bases sitting between them. Germline values: CDR1 GTSNPN, CDR2 SVGIG (reference sequence). The CDR3 region is CAWRSIQGNSPLHF. The CDR3 DNA follows: TGTGCCTGGAGATCTATTCAGGGAAACTCACCCCTCCACTTT.

In DNA form, the CDR3 reads TGCGCCAGCAGCTTGGAAGGCAGGGCTGGCTACACCATATATTTT. Protein: CASSLEGRAGYTIYF. The chain employs TRBV5-1 and TRBJ1-3; TRBD1 is a possible D gene (5 bases). The CDR3 totals 15 residues. Looked up from germline, CDR1 is SGHRS and CDR2 is YFSETQ. Between the trimmed V and J ends, which lost 0 bases and 8 bases, there was a span of 15 bases. The full variable domain, its missing parts supplied by reference TRBV5-1 and TRBJ1-3, is KAGVTQTPRYLIKTRGQQVTLSCSPISGHRSVSWYQQTPGQGLQFLFEYFSETQRNKGNFPGRFSGRQFSNSRSEMNVSTLELGDSALYLCASSLEGRAGYTIYFGEGSWLTVV.

This chain links TRBV4-3 with TRBJ1-1, with D tentatively TRBD1 (5 bases). The CDR3 loop spans 13 amino acids. From germline, CDR1 is LGHNA and CDR2 YSLEER. The V gene lost 4 bases and the J gene lost 4 bases, with 10 bases spanning the gap. This chain's CDR3 is CASSLTEVTEAFF. The CDR3 bases are TGCGCCAGCAGCCTGACAGAAGTCACTGAAGCTTTCTTT.

The V gene is TRBV28, the J gene TRBJ1-5, with D uncertain. CDR1 is MDHEN and CDR2 is SYDVKM in the germline V gene. Trimming shortened V by 5 bases and J by 4 bases, and 6 bases separated the two germline ends. This CDR3 region has 12 residues. CDR3 nucleotide sequence: TGTGCCAGCAGTCCCCTTAATCAGCCCCAGCATTTT. As protein: CASSPLNQPQHF.

The V and J genes are TRBV10-3 and TRBJ2-5; the D gene is possibly TRBD2 (6 bases). Trimming took 8 bases from V and 3 from J, leaving 13 bases between them. This CDR3 region has 13 residues. From germline, CDR1 is ENHRY and CDR2 SYGVKD. The CDR3 reads CAIRRDSEETQYF. DNA of the CDR3: TGTGCCATCCGCAGGGACTCCGAAGAGACCCAGTACTTC.

Here the CDR3 reads CASSLQGARLDGYTF. CDR3 sequence (DNA): TGTGCCAGCAGCTTACAGGGGGCGAGGTTGGATGGCTACACCTTC. The V call is TRBV7-2, the J call TRBJ1-2; 8 nucleotides agree with TRBD1. The length of the CDR3 is 15 residues. CDR1 is SGHTA and CDR2 is FQGNSA in the germline V gene. Trimming at V came to 2 bases and at J to 6 bases, leaving 8 bases not matched to a gene.

The V gene is TRBV2, the J gene TRBJ1-4; 8 bases agree with TRBD1. CDR1 SNHLY and CDR2 FYNNEI come from the germline V gene. The CDR3 is 15 residues long. Unmatched junction bases numbered 6, after V lost 6 bases and J lost 3 bases. This chain's CDR3 is CASRDRGRSNEKLFF. The CDR3 DNA reads TGTGCCAGCAGAGACAGGGGCCGTTCTAATGAAAAACTGTTTTTT.

The chain uses TRBV10-3 and TRBJ1-1; a weak D match, TRBD1 (6 bases). The ends were cut back, 6 bases at V and 0 bases at J, with 11 bases in the middle. The CDR3 covers 14 residues. Germline V CDR1 and CDR2: ENHRY, SYGVKD. The CDR3 DNA reads TGTGCCATCAGAGACAGGTCCATGAACACTGAAGCTTTCTTT. Translating gives CAIRDRSMNTEAFF.

This clone came up a few times. The CDR3 loop is CASSFGQNYEQYF. The CDR3 DNA reads as TGTGCCAGCAGCTTTGGACAGAACTACGAGCAGTACTTC. V usage is TRBV5-8 and J usage is TRBJ2-7, with D tentatively TRBD1 (6 bases). Per the germline V gene, CDR1 is SGHTS and CDR2 is YDEGEE. This CDR3 has 13 amino acids. Trimming pared 2 bases from V and 3 bases from J, leaving 9 bases between.

This clone was picked up one time. The chain joins TRBV12-5 to TRBJ1-3, with no clear D. The V gene lost 4 bases and the J gene lost 4 bases, with 2 bases spanning the gap. Germline V gene lookup returns CDR1 LGHNT and CDR2 FRNRAP. This CDR3 has 11 amino acids. CDR3 coding DNA: TGTGCTAGTGGTTCAGGAAACACCATATATTTT. It specifies CASGSGNTIYF.

V is TRBV6-5 and J is TRBJ1-2, with 8 nucleotides matching TRBD1. Per germline, CDR1 MNHEY and CDR2 SVGAGI. The V segment lost 6 bases and the J segment 7 bases; nucleotides outside the gene matches: 7. This CDR3 has 13 residues. CDR3 loop: CASSPDRVSGYTF. The CDR3 region has the DNA TGTGCCAGCAGCCCGGACAGGGTCTCTGGCTACACCTTC.